This is a list of T cell receptor beta chains from one sample in a study of control samples from healthy donors and cancer patients. Sequenced by immunoSEQ multiplex PCR; TCRdb stores in-frame clones only, minus some. Of 51,000 or so clones listed, under 90% are singletons. The sequencing sample was made of blood. The receptors originated from a man between 65 and 80 years old in good health. Both conserved end residues are part of each CDR3. Fields, in order: clone size, V gene, J gene, D gene, CDR3 protein, CDR3 DNA. The D gene is left open where the match is weak. Rows give clone size only sometimes, using once, few, many, or a class for an expanded clone.

clone_size: NA
v_call: TRBV13
j_call: TRBJ2-1
d_call: NA
cdr3_aa: CASSGYRASSYNEQFF
cdr3_nt: TGTGCCAGCAGCGGGTACCGGGCAAGCTCCTACAATGAGCAGTTCTTC

clone_size: NA
v_call: TRBV6-6
j_call: TRBJ1-4
d_call: NA
cdr3_aa: CASSYQATISLFF
cdr3_nt: TGTGCCAGCAGTTACCAGGCGACCATTAGTCTGTTTTTT

clone_size: NA
v_call: TRBV5-1
j_call: TRBJ2-1
d_call: NA
cdr3_aa: CASSLVGRNAYNEQFF
cdr3_nt: TGCGCCAGCAGCTTGGTTGGTAGGAACGCCTACAATGAGCAGTTCTTC

clone_size: NA
v_call: TRBV7-9
j_call: TRBJ1-1
d_call: NA
cdr3_aa: CASSLGQDGTEAFF
cdr3_nt: TGTGCCAGCAGCTTAGGACAGGATGGGACTGAAGCTTTCTTT

clone_size: NA
v_call: TRBV7-2
j_call: TRBJ2-5
d_call: NA
cdr3_aa: CASSLDGGQETQYF
cdr3_nt: TGTGCCAGCAGCTTAGATGGGGGGCAAGAGACCCAGTACTTC

clone_size: NA
v_call: TRBV7-2
j_call: TRBJ2-1
d_call: NA
cdr3_aa: CASSTGPDNEQFF
cdr3_nt: TGTGCCAGCAGCACAGGGCCCGACAATGAGCAGTTCTTC

clone_size: NA
v_call: TRBV6-1
j_call: TRBJ1-1
d_call: NA
cdr3_aa: CASFGGLGTEAFF
cdr3_nt: TGTGCCAGCTTTGGGGGATTAGGGACTGAAGCTTTCTTT

clone_size: NA
v_call: TRBV2
j_call: TRBJ2-7
d_call: NA
cdr3_aa: CASSVFQGEQYF
cdr3_nt: TGTGCCAGCAGTGTTTTTCAGGGCGAGCAGTACTTC

clone_size: NA
v_call: TRBV18
j_call: TRBJ2-2
d_call: NA
cdr3_aa: CASSQWAPNTGELFF
cdr3_nt: TGTGCCAGCTCACAATGGGCCCCGAACACCGGGGAGCTGTTTTTT

clone_size: NA
v_call: TRBV12-3/TRBV12-4
j_call: TRBJ1-2
d_call: NA
cdr3_aa: CASSLRRLYGYTF
cdr3_nt: TGTGCCAGCAGTTTAAGGCGACTCTATGGCTACACCTTC

clone_size: NA
v_call: TRBV2
j_call: TRBJ1-3
d_call: NA
cdr3_aa: CASSERGYSGNTIYF
cdr3_nt: TGTGCCAGCAGTGAAAGAGGTTACTCTGGAAACACCATATATTTT

clone_size: NA
v_call: TRBV30
j_call: TRBJ2-3
d_call: NA
cdr3_aa: CAWSVRGVSDTQYF
cdr3_nt: TGTGCCTGGAGTGTAAGAGGGGTATCAGATACGCAGTATTTT

clone_size: once
v_call: TRBV27
j_call: TRBJ2-1
d_call: TRBD2
cdr3_aa: CASSGRGTSGNNEQFF
cdr3_nt: TGTGCCAGCAGTGGAAGGGGGACTAGCGGGAACAATGAGCAGTTCTTC

clone_size: NA
v_call: TRBV5-1
j_call: TRBJ2-4
d_call: NA
cdr3_aa: CASSLDSPERNIQYF
cdr3_nt: TGCGCCAGCAGCTTGGATAGTCCAGAAAGGAACATTCAGTACTTC

clone_size: NA
v_call: TRBV28
j_call: TRBJ2-7
d_call: TRBD1
cdr3_aa: CASSRGYEQYF
cdr3_nt: TGTGCCAGCAGCAGGGGGTACGAGCAGTACTTC

clone_size: NA
v_call: TRBV28
j_call: TRBJ1-4
d_call: NA
cdr3_aa: CASSLSKDSARANEKLFF
cdr3_nt: TGTGCCAGCAGTTTATCGAAGGACAGCGCGCGGGCTAATGAAAAACTGTTTTTT

clone_size: NA
v_call: TRBV6-5
j_call: TRBJ2-5
d_call: TRBD1
cdr3_aa: CASRAQGGIQETQYF
cdr3_nt: TGTGCCAGCAGGGCACAGGGGGGCATACAAGAGACCCAGTACTTC

clone_size: NA
v_call: TRBV5-5
j_call: TRBJ2-7
d_call: TRBD2
cdr3_aa: CASSLTSGSYEQYF
cdr3_nt: TGTGCCAGCAGCTTGACTAGCGGGTCCTACGAGCAGTACTTC

clone_size: few
v_call: TRBV5-1
j_call: TRBJ2-2
d_call: TRBD1
cdr3_aa: CASTMTGQGAGELFF
cdr3_nt: TGCGCCAGCACTATGACGGGACAGGGTGCCGGGGAGCTGTTTTTT

clone_size: once
v_call: TRBV2
j_call: TRBJ2-7
d_call: NA
cdr3_aa: CASSDQASYYEQYF
cdr3_nt: TGTGCCAGCAGTGATCAGGCTAGCTACTACGAGCAGTACTTC

clone_size: NA
v_call: TRBV12-3/TRBV12-4
j_call: TRBJ1-1
d_call: NA
cdr3_aa: CASSLVAEVEAFF
cdr3_nt: TGTGCCAGCAGTTTAGTTGCCGAAGTAGAAGCTTTCTTT

clone_size: NA
v_call: TRBV2
j_call: TRBJ1-1
d_call: NA
cdr3_aa: CASRLTGNTEAFF
cdr3_nt: TGTGCCAGCAGGCTAACAGGGAACACTGAAGCTTTCTTT

clone_size: NA
v_call: TRBV7-9
j_call: TRBJ1-1
d_call: NA
cdr3_aa: CASSFQHRPSTEAFF
cdr3_nt: TGTGCCAGCAGCTTTCAACACAGACCGAGCACTGAAGCTTTCTTT

clone_size: few
v_call: TRBV7-2
j_call: TRBJ1-6
d_call: NA
cdr3_aa: CASSLQWGSYNSPLHF
cdr3_nt: TGTGCCAGCAGCTTACAATGGGGCTCCTATAATTCACCCCTCCACTTT

clone_size: NA
v_call: TRBV28
j_call: TRBJ1-3
d_call: TRBD1
cdr3_aa: CASRTGAGNTIYF
cdr3_nt: TGTGCCAGCAGGACAGGGGCTGGAAACACCATATATTTT

clone_size: NA
v_call: TRBV2
j_call: TRBJ2-2
d_call: NA
cdr3_aa: CASSEGGNPQGANTGELFF
cdr3_nt: TGTGCCAGCAGTGAGGGGGGCAACCCTCAGGGGGCGAACACCGGGGAGCTGTTTTTT

clone_size: NA
v_call: TRBV9
j_call: TRBJ2-5
d_call: NA
cdr3_aa: CASSVGGNVETQYF
cdr3_nt: TGTGCCAGCAGCGTAGGGGGTAATGTAGAGACCCAGTACTTC

clone_size: NA
v_call: TRBV2
j_call: TRBJ2-3
d_call: TRBD2
cdr3_aa: CASPWTSEDTQYF
cdr3_nt: TGTGCCAGCCCCTGGACTAGCGAAGATACGCAGTATTTT

clone_size: NA
v_call: TRBV20-1
j_call: TRBJ2-1
d_call: NA
cdr3_aa: CSAGKREQFF
cdr3_nt: TGCAGTGCGGGGAAGCGGGAGCAGTTCTTC

clone_size: many
v_call: TRBV27
j_call: TRBJ2-1
d_call: TRBD2
cdr3_aa: CASTRGVEQFF
cdr3_nt: TGTGCCAGCACGCGGGGGGTAGAGCAGTTCTTC

clone_size: NA
v_call: TRBV7-2
j_call: TRBJ1-1
d_call: NA
cdr3_aa: CASSSTAGPNTEAFF
cdr3_nt: TGTGCCAGCAGCTCTACAGCCGGCCCGAACACTGAAGCTTTCTTT

clone_size: NA
v_call: TRBV30
j_call: TRBJ1-5
d_call: NA
cdr3_aa: CAWGGGHYQPQHF
cdr3_nt: TGTGCCTGGGGAGGGGGACATTATCAGCCCCAGCATTTT

clone_size: NA
v_call: TRBV6-4
j_call: TRBJ2-7
d_call: TRBD1
cdr3_aa: CASSDSRGPSSYEQYF
cdr3_nt: TGTGCCAGCAGTGACTCTAGGGGGCCCAGCTCCTACGAGCAGTACTTC

clone_size: once
v_call: TRBV29-1
j_call: TRBJ2-3
d_call: TRBD1
cdr3_aa: CSVQRDSSTDTQYF
cdr3_nt: TGCAGCGTTCAACGGGACAGTAGCACAGATACGCAGTATTTT

clone_size: NA
v_call: TRBV4-1
j_call: TRBJ2-1
d_call: NA
cdr3_aa: CASSQPRLVRSYNEQFF
cdr3_nt: TGCGCCAGCAGCCAACCCCGCCTAGTGAGATCCTACAATGAGCAGTTCTTC

clone_size: NA
v_call: TRBV7-9
j_call: TRBJ2-5
d_call: NA
cdr3_aa: CASSLGGTETQYF
cdr3_nt: TGTGCCAGCAGCTTAGGCGGTACGGAGACCCAGTACTTC

clone_size: few
v_call: TRBV7-8
j_call: TRBJ1-3
d_call: TRBD1
cdr3_aa: CASSLTTGGNTIYF
cdr3_nt: TGTGCCAGCAGCTTAACGACAGGGGGAAACACCATATATTTT

clone_size: once
v_call: TRBV30
j_call: TRBJ2-3
d_call: TRBD2
cdr3_aa: CAWRTSDTQYF
cdr3_nt: TGTGCCTGGAGGACTAGCGATACGCAGTATTTT

clone_size: NA
v_call: TRBV5-5
j_call: TRBJ1-5
d_call: NA
cdr3_aa: CASSFRVGGPNQPQHF
cdr3_nt: TGTGCCAGCAGCTTTCGGGTAGGGGGACCCAATCAGCCCCAGCATTTT

clone_size: NA
v_call: TRBV6-6
j_call: TRBJ2-7
d_call: TRBD1
cdr3_aa: CASREQGVSYEQYF
cdr3_nt: TGTGCCAGCAGGGAACAGGGGGTGAGCTACGAGCAGTACTTC

clone_size: NA
v_call: TRBV28
j_call: TRBJ2-5
d_call: TRBD1
cdr3_aa: CASSDRGQETQYF
cdr3_nt: TGTGCCAGCAGTGACAGGGGGCAAGAGACCCAGTACTTC

clone_size: NA
v_call: TRBV5-1
j_call: TRBJ1-1
d_call: TRBD1
cdr3_aa: CASKVGGQVNTEAFF
cdr3_nt: TGCGCCAGCAAAGTAGGAGGACAGGTTAACACTGAAGCTTTCTTT

clone_size: NA
v_call: TRBV5-1
j_call: TRBJ2-7
d_call: NA
cdr3_aa: CASSLLDGVEQYF
cdr3_nt: TGCGCCAGCAGCTTGTTAGATGGTGTGGAGCAGTACTTC

clone_size: NA
v_call: TRBV19
j_call: TRBJ2-1
d_call: NA
cdr3_aa: CASSTTGTPEQFF
cdr3_nt: TGTGCCAGTAGTACAACCGGGACACCTGAGCAGTTCTTC

clone_size: NA
v_call: TRBV30
j_call: TRBJ1-6
d_call: NA
cdr3_aa: CAWNIPGVSPLHF
cdr3_nt: TGTGCCTGGAATATTCCGGGGGTTTCACCCCTCCACTTT

clone_size: few
v_call: TRBV28
j_call: TRBJ2-1
d_call: NA
cdr3_aa: CASSFRTGSVYNEQFF
cdr3_nt: TGTGCCAGCAGTTTCAGGACGGGATCTGTATACAATGAGCAGTTCTTC

clone_size: NA
v_call: TRBV29-1
j_call: TRBJ1-1
d_call: TRBD1
cdr3_aa: CSVKGAGAFF
cdr3_nt: TGCAGCGTTAAGGGGGCGGGAGCTTTCTTT